Listed here are 21 T cell receptor beta chains from one sample, sequenced in a study of prognosis after radiotherapy for stage I lung cancer. Amplification of the TCR beta CDR3 (from genomic DNA) was done by two-round multiplex PCR. The first PCR round targeted every TRBV and TRBJ gene with specific primers. TCRdb re-called the multiplex PCR reads through MiXCR, storing one row per CDR3 protein. The repertoire holds 20,000 to 25,000 distinct CDR3 sequences, with less than 50% as singletons. Sequencing was performed on PBMCs, taken before or after stereotactic body radiation therapy (not recorded which). The receptor set was obtained from a donor over 45 with non-small cell lung cancer.

Note on this clonotype: Given a much more abundant clone one base away, this may be a read error. V usage is TRBV6-1 and J usage is TRBJ2-2, with TRBD2 matching over 7 bases. J lost 8 bases, V lost 5 bases, and 8 bases had no gene match. This CDR3 spans 14 amino acids. Germline V CDR1 and CDR2: MNHNS, SASEGT. The CDR3 is CASSRAGRGGELFF. CDR3 in DNA: TGTGCCAGCAGTCGAGCGGGGCGCGGAGGGGAGCTGTTTTTT.

This clonotype has ten or more counts. V gene TRBV4-3 combines with J gene TRBJ2-2; no reliable D call. The CDR3 sequence is 16 residues long. Germline loops: CDR1 LGHNA, CDR2 YSLEER. V lost 1 base, J lost 2 bases, and 11 bases lay in between. The CDR3 sequence is CASSQVGLGNTGELFF. The CDR3 region has the DNA TGCGCCAGCAGCCAAGTAGGTCTAGGTAACACCGGGGAGCTGTTTTTT.

This clonotype was seen at least ten times. At one boundary the junction diverges from the germline segment, which might be a read error. The chain uses TRBV2 and TRBJ1-1; D is unresolved. CDR1 is SNHLY and CDR2 is FYNNEI in the germline V gene. This CDR3 has 13 residues. The DNA of the CDR3 is TGTGCCAGCAATGAACAGCCGAACACTGAAGCTTTCTTT. As protein: CASNEQPNTEAFF.

This clonotype was seen repeatedly, ten times or more. The rearrangement uses TRBV7-6 and TRBJ1-4; TRBD1 matches at 7 bases. The CDR3 consists of 16 residues. V lost 1 base, J lost 3 bases, and 5 bases stayed unmatched. The V gene's germline CDR1 is SGHVS and CDR2 FNYEAQ. The CDR3, as DNA: TGTGCCAGCAGCTTAGAGTGGGACAGTGCTAATGAAAAACTGTTTTTT. Its protein is CASSLEWDSANEKLFF. Drawing the rest from reference TRBV7-6 and TRBJ1-4, the complete variable domain is GAGVSQSPRYKVTKRGQDVALRCDPISGHVSLYWYRQALGQGPEFLTYFNYEAQQDKSGLPNDRFSAERPEGSISTLTIQRTEQRDSAMYRCASSLEWDSANEKLFFGSGTQLSVL.

In its sample, this clonotype ranks as medium-sized. The chain employs TRBV6-5 and TRBJ1-6; D not resolved. This CDR3 has 14 residues. Germline lookup yields CDR1 MNHEY and CDR2 SVGAGI. The germline V and J ends were trimmed by 6 bases and 6 bases, with 12 bases remaining between them. The CDR3: CASRLAATNSPLHF. The CDR3 DNA sequence: TGTGCCAGCAGGCTCGCGGCCACTAATTCACCCCTCCACTTT.

Many counts were recorded for this clonotype. V usage is TRBV9 and J usage is TRBJ2-3; a possible D gene is TRBD1 (6 bases). The CDR3 has 13 residues. The germline V and J ends were trimmed by 4 bases and 3 bases, with 9 bases remaining between them. Germline CDR1 and CDR2: SGDLS and YYNGEE. CDR3 amino acids: CASSLGATDTQYF. The CDR3 nucleotides read TGTGCCAGCAGCCTGGGGGCAACAGATACGCAGTATTTT.

This clonotype rates as medium-sized. V is TRBV6-5 and J is TRBJ1-6; D may be TRBD1 (5 bases). V shed 3 bases and J shed 8 bases, with 11 bases lying between them. Germline CDR1 and CDR2: MNHEY and SVGAGI. There are 14 residues in the CDR3. CDR3 sequence reads: CASSYRDEDSPLHF. CDR3 sequence (DNA): TGTGCCAGCAGTTATAGGGACGAGGATTCACCCCTCCACTTT.

With respect to this clonotype: A single base is all that separates this from a far larger clone, so a read error is likely. The chain couples TRBV5-1 to TRBJ2-5, with D possibly being TRBD2 (6 bases). The tail of the sequence fits TRBJ2-1 better, so the J call may be wrong. Germline CDR1 is SGHRS and CDR2 is YFSETQ. The length of the CDR3 is 14 residues. CDR3 DNA: TGCGCCATCAGCTTGGAAGGAGGGCAAGGGGAGCAGTTCTTC. Encoded protein: CAISLEGGQGEQFF.

This clonotype occurred many times. The genes are TRBV7-9 and TRBJ1-2, with a weak D call TRBD1 (6 bases). This CDR3 has 15 residues. Germline V gene lookup returns CDR1 SEHNR and CDR2 FQNEAQ (reference sequence). V lost 2 bases to trimming and J lost 3 bases, with 13 bases between them. CDR3 DNA: TGTGCCAGCAGCTTAAAGGGGGGCCTCGACTATGGCTACACCTTC. Translation: CASSLKGGLDYGYTF.

On this clonotype: A far more abundant clone sits one base away, making this likely a read error. The chain combines TRBV6-5 with TRBJ2-7; 8 nucleotides match TRBD2. Germline V gene lookup returns CDR1 MNHEY and CDR2 SVGAGI. The CDR3 is 15 residues long. After removal of 5 bases from V and 5 bases from J, the junction contained 11 bases not matched to a gene. This CDR3 is CASSLDRGGWNEQYF. The CDR3 region has the DNA TGTGCCAGCAGTCTCGACCGGGGGGGCTGGAACGAGCAGTACTTC.

Concerning this clonotype itself: With only one base between it and a far larger clone, this is likely a read error. The gene calls are TRBV6-9 and TRBJ2-1; D is unresolved. This CDR3 spans 15 amino acids. Germline V gives CDR1 MNHGY, CDR2 SVAAGI. The CDR3 region is CASIYPPLGNNEQFF. The CDR3 region has the DNA TGTGCCAGCATTTATCCCCCTCTTGGGAACAATGAGCAGTTCTTC.

The V gene is TRBV3-1, the J gene TRBJ2-3; D remains ambiguous. V was clipped by 2 bases and J by 0 bases, with 15 bases between them. CDR1 and CDR2 (germline): LGHDT, YNNKEL (reference sequence). The CDR3 has 17 amino acids. DNA for the CDR3: TGTGCCAGCAGCCAAAATCCAGCCCCGACTAGCACAGATACGCAGTATTTT. Translating gives CASSQNPAPTSTDTQYF.

As for this clonotype: This likely reflects a read error, since a far larger clone is one base away. V gene TRBV6-1 combines with J gene TRBJ1-1, with D hard to call. V lost 9 bases to trimming and J lost 1 base, with 12 bases between them. Looked up from germline, CDR1 is MNHNS and CDR2 is SASEGT. This CDR3 has 13 amino acids. The CDR3 protein is CASQEWTNTEAFF. Here the CDR3 DNA reads TGTGCCAGTCAAGAGTGGACGAACACTGAAGCTTTCTTT.

The chain has TRBV20-1 and TRBJ1-4, with D perhaps matching TRBD1 (6 bases). The germline V and J ends were trimmed by 0 bases and 8 bases, with 13 bases remaining between them. CDR3 length: 14 residues. Germline loops: CDR1 DFQATT, CDR2 SNEGSKA (reference sequence). For the CDR3, the DNA is TGCAGTGCTAGAGATCTAGGGGGTCGAGAAAAACTGTTTTTT. Protein product: CSARDLGGREKLFF.

About this clonotype: A much larger clonotype is one base distant, so this may be a read error. The genes are TRBV5-1 and TRBJ2-5, with 7 nucleotides matching TRBD1. This CDR3 contains 15 residues. The germline V gene encodes CDR1 SGHRS and CDR2 YFSETQ. V gave up 5 bases and J gave up 0 bases; unmatched junction bases: 7. In nucleotides, the CDR3 is TGCGCCAGCAGTGTGCAGGGGACAGACCAAGAGACCCAGTACTTC. This codes for CASSVQGTDQETQYF.

This clonotype was counted a single time. The chain employs TRBV2 and TRBJ1-2; TRBD1 is a possible D gene (5 bases). The CDR3 covers 13 residues. Trimming cost V 4 bases and J 8 bases, with 14 bases left between them. Germline lookup yields CDR1 SNHLY and CDR2 FYNNEI. The CDR3 coding sequence is TGTGCCAGCAGTGGTCGGGGCATTGGGGGCTACACCTTC. This codes for CASSGRGIGGYTF.

This clonotype was counted many times. The chain recombines TRBV4-3 with TRBJ2-3, with D unclear. The CDR3 covers 15 residues. The V gene's germline CDR1 is LGHNA and CDR2 YSLEER. Trimming took 0 bases from V and 3 from J, leaving 10 bases between them. This CDR3 reads CASSQEILGTDTQYF. The DNA of the CDR3 is TGCGCCAGCAGCCAAGAAATCCTAGGTACAGATACGCAGTATTTT.

This clonotype appeared many times. The rearrangement joins TRBV7-2 to TRBJ2-7; D is unresolved. Germline assignment: CDR1 SGHTA and CDR2 FQGNSA. Trimming removed 0 bases at V and 4 bases at J, with 13 bases between. There are 15 residues in the CDR3. CDR3 nucleotides: TGTGCCAGCAGCTTAGCGCTGGGTGGTATGTACGAGCAGTACTTC. This codes for CASSLALGGMYEQYF.

Within the sample, this clonotype is medium-sized. V gene TRBV27 combines with J gene TRBJ2-7; the D gene is possibly TRBD1 (6 bases). V was shortened by 5 bases and J by 4 bases, with 15 bases between the two germline ends. The CDR3 is made up of 14 amino acids. Germline V gene lookup returns CDR1 MNHEY and CDR2 SMNVEV (reference sequence). The CDR3 nucleotides read TGTGCCAGCAGTCTGGCCGGGACACATTACGAGCAGTACTTC. Its protein product is CASSLAGTHYEQYF.

The V gene is TRBV20-1, the J gene TRBJ2-7; D is ambiguous. The CDR3 covers 16 residues. V was clipped by 0 bases and J by 6 bases, with 21 bases between them. The germline V gene has CDR1 DFQATT and CDR2 SNEGSKA (reference sequence). The CDR3 region has the DNA TGCAGTGCTAGAGATCGGGCTAGTGTGAGACTCGGCGAGCAGTACTTC. Translation gives CSARDRASVRLGEQYF.

The chain recombines TRBV5-6 with TRBJ2-5; 8 nucleotides line up with TRBD2. Germline V gene lookup returns CDR1 SGHDT and CDR2 YYEEEE. This CDR3 is 14 amino acids long. Trimming at V came to 5 bases and at J to 1 base, leaving 4 bases not matched to a gene. The CDR3 is CASRERGIQETQYF. CDR3 DNA: TGTGCCAGCAGGGAGCGGGGGATCCAAGAGACCCAGTACTTC.